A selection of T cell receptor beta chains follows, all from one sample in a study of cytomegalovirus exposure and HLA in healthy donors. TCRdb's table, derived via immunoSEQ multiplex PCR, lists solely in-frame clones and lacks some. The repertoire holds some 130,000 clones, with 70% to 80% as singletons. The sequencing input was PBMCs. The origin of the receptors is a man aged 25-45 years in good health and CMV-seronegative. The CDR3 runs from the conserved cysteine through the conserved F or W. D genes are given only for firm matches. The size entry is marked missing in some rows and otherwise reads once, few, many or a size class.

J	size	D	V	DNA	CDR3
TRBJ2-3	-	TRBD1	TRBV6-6	TGTGCCAGCAGTCAGGGACAGGGTGAGACAGATACGCAGTATTTT	CASSQGQGETDTQYF
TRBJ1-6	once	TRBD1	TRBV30	TGTGCCTGGAAGACAGGGCCATTATATAATTCACCCCTCCACTTT	CAWKTGPLYNSPLHF
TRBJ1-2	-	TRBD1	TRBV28	TGTGCCAGCAGTCCCGGGACAGCTACTTTCTATGGCTACACCTTC	CASSPGTATFYGYTF
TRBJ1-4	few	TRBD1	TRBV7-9	TGTGCCAGCAGCTTAGGGCAGGGACAGGAAAAACTGTTTTTT	CASSLGQGQEKLFF
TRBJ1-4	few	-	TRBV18	TGTGCCAGCTCACCTAGTGGGGGCAATGAAAAACTGTTTTTT	CASSPSGGNEKLFF
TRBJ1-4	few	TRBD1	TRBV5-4	TGTGCCAGCAGCGAGAGCCGGGACAGCGGTGTTGGGGGCGAAAAACTGTTTTTT	CASSESRDSGVGGEKLFF
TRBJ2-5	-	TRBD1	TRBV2	TGTGCCAGCAGTGGACAGGGGCAGTCTTTCGGAGGGCAGTACTTC	CASSGQGQSFGGQYF
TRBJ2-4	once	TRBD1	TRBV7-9	TGTGCCAGCAGCTTTACCTCTAACAGGGGGCAGCGAAACATTCAGTACTTC	CASSFTSNRGQRNIQYF
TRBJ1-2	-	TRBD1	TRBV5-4	TGTGCCAGCAGCTTCAGGGGACAGGGGGTTTATGGCTACACCTTC	CASSFRGQGVYGYTF
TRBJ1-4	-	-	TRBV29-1	TGCAGCGTAGCGATAGCAACTAGTGAAAAACTGTTTTTT	CSVAIATSEKLFF
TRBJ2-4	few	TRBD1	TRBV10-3	TGTGCCACTAGACAGGGGGCTGACATTCAGTACTTC	CATRQGADIQYF
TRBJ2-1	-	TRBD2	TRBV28	TGTGCCAGCAGTCCGTCAACCCCAGCGGGGCTCGATGAGCAGTTCTTC	CASSPSTPAGLDEQFF
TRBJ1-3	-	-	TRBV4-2	TGTGCCAGCAGCCAAGGGTACGGGGGGAGCTCTGGAAACACCATATATTTT	CASSQGYGGSSGNTIYF
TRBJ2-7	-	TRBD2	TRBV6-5	TGTGCCAGCACCCCACTAGCGGGAGGGCGTAGAGAGCAGTACTTC	CASTPLAGGRREQYF
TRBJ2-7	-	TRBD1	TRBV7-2	TGTGCCAGCAGCCGATCGGGGACAGACTACGAGCAGTACTTC	CASSRSGTDYEQYF
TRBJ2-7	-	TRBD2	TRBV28	TGTGCCAGCAGTTCCCCGGGACTAGCTTCCTACGAGCAGTACTTC	CASSSPGLASYEQYF
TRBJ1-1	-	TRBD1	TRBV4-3	TGCGCCAGCAGCCGAACTTTTTTTCGGACAGGGGTGAACACTGAAGCTTTCTTT	CASSRTFFRTGVNTEAFF
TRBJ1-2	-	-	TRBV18	TGTGCCAGCTCACCAGCAGGGGATAATGGCTACACCTTC	CASSPAGDNGYTF
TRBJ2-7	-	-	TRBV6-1	TGTGCCAGCAGCTCGCTCAGGGGCCCTACAGGCGAGCAGTACTTC	CASSSLRGPTGEQYF
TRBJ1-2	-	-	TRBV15	TGTGCCACCAGCAGAGATTTAACGGGTTGGAATGGCTACACCTTC	CATSRDLTGWNGYTF
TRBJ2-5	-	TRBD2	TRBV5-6	TGTGCCAGCAACCCGGGGGGGGAGACCCAGTACTTC	CASNPGGETQYF
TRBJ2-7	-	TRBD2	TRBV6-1	TGTGCCAGCCGGCTAGCGGTTACCTACGAGCAGTACTTC	CASRLAVTYEQYF
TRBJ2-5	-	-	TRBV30	TGTGCCGTTTCAGGCGGGGAGACCCAGTACTTC	CAVSGGETQYF
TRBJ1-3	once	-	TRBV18	TGTGCCAGCTCACCCCGGAGCGACACCATATATTTT	CASSPRSDTIYF
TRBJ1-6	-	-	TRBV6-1	TGTGCCAGCAGTGTCACACAGTTCAGATCACCCCTCCACTTT	CASSVTQFRSPLHF
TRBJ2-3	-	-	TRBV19	TGTGCCAGCGGGCCCTCGGACAGCTTCGGGGATACGCAGTATTTT	CASGPSDSFGDTQYF
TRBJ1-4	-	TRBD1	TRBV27	TGTGCCAGCAGTCTGACAGGGATTGCAACTAATGAAAAACTGTTTTTT	CASSLTGIATNEKLFF
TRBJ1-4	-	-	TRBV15	TGTGCCACCAGCAGAGATTTAGGGGATTATGAAAAACTGTTTTTT	CATSRDLGDYEKLFF
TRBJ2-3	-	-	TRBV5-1	TGCGCCAGCAGCTCGAACCTAGCGAGGGCAGATACGCAGTATTTT	CASSSNLARADTQYF
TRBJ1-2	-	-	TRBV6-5	TGTGCCAGCAGTTACAGGCGGGGGTACTATGGCTACACCTTC	CASSYRRGYYGYTF
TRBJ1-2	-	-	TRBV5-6	TGTGCCAGCAGCCTTCCTGGGACTTTCAGTCGTGGCTACACCTTC	CASSLPGTFSRGYTF
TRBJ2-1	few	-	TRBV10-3	TGTGCCATCAGTGACGGGCTAGCCAATGAGCAGTTCTTC	CAISDGLANEQFF
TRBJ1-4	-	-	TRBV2	TGTGCCAGCAGTATTCTTCCCTCTAATGAAAAACTGTTTTTT	CASSILPSNEKLFF
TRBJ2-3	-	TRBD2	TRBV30	TGTGCCTGGAGTGTACTAAGCGGGACTAGCACAGATACGCAGTATTTT	CAWSVLSGTSTDTQYF
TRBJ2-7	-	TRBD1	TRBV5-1	TGCGCCAGCAGCCTCAGGGGGCACAGCGACGAGCAGTACTTC	CASSLRGHSDEQYF
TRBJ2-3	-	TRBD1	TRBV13	TGTGCCAGCAGGACAGGGCGAGACACAGATACGCAGTATTTT	CASRTGRDTDTQYF
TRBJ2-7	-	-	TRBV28	TGTGCCAGCAGGACAGGTCTTGCCTACGAGCAGTACTTC	CASRTGLAYEQYF
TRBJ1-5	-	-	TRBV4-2	TGTGCCGGCAGCCAAGATGGGGGCTATCAGCCCCAGCATTTT	CAGSQDGGYQPQHF
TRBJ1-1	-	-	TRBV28	TGTGCCAGCGGTGACCCGACAGTGAACACTGAAGCTTTCTTT	CASGDPTVNTEAFF